The 8 T cell receptor beta chains below all came from one sample that was sequenced in a study of post-analysis software for immune sequencing data. Findings and limits, study-wide: The study found TRBV5-6, TRBV5-1 and TRBV20-1 among about 5 TRBV segments more frequent in patients than controls.

Their antigens are not known. cDNA libraries for TCR beta contained unique molecular identifiers. TCRdb reprocessed the PCR reads via MiXCR and lists one record per CDR3 protein. The top ten clones hold approximately 0.6% of a sample with hundreds of thousands of distinct CDR3 sequences, 25% to 30% of them seen once. Sample: blood. These TCRs come from a girl aged 5-17 years with multiple sclerosis.

This clonotype occurred a few times. This chain links TRBV4-1 with TRBJ1-6; D remains unclear. V lost 5 bases to trimming and J lost 10 bases, with 12 bases between them. The CDR3 has 13 amino acids. The V gene's germline CDR1 is MGHRA and CDR2 YSYEKL. The CDR3 nucleotides are TGCGCCAGCAGCTCCCAACCGGCCTCACCCCTCCACTTT. Translation gives CASSSQPASPLHF.

A remark on this clonotype: Sequence at one end of the junction differs from germline and may be a read error. This chain joins TRBV7-2 and TRBJ2-7; D is possibly TRBD2 (6 bases). This CDR3 region has 12 residues. The germline V gene has CDR1 SGHTA and CDR2 FQGNSA. The CDR3 spells CAGSSTGGEQYF. The DNA of the CDR3 is TGTGCCGGCAGCTCCACCGGGGGCGAGCAGTACTTC.

This clonotype was seen a few times. The J gene is TRBJ2-1, the V gene TRBV7-2; D not resolved. V was pared by 1 base and J by 7 bases, with 14 bases between. Germline V lookup: CDR1 SGHTA, CDR2 FQGNSA. The CDR3 consists of 15 residues. The CDR3 DNA reads as TGTGCCAGCAGCTTAGGTGGCAGCTTCTTTAATGAGCAGTTCTTC. Its protein is CASSLGGSFFNEQFF.

This clonotype has just one count. At one of its ends the junction is not consistent with the germline gene, which may arise from a read error. The chain joins TRBV5-1 to TRBJ2-5, with D uncertain. The CDR3 runs 13 residues. Per the germline V gene, CDR1 is SGHRS and CDR2 is YFSETQ. The CDR3 reads CASSSADQETQDF. The CDR3 DNA is TGCGCCAGCAGCTCAGCAGACCAAGAGACCCAGGACTTC.

This clonotype has at least ten counts. The V call is TRBV7-2, the J call TRBJ2-1; D is perhaps TRBD2 (7 bases). This CDR3 comprises 15 residues. V was shortened by 5 bases and J by 9 bases, with 20 bases between the two germline ends. CDR1 SGHTA and CDR2 FQGNSA come from the germline V gene. CDR3 in DNA: TGTGCCAGCAGCGCCCATTGGGGGGGCGCAGGTGAGCAGTTCTTC. This gives the protein CASSAHWGGAGEQFF.

The V and J genes are TRBV20-1 and TRBJ2-5; 7 bases match TRBD1. This CDR3 has 16 amino acids. From germline, CDR1 is DFQATT and CDR2 SNEGSKA (reference sequence). The V gene end was trimmed by 1 base and the J gene end by 4 bases; junction bases not matched to a gene: 12. This CDR3 is CSARAYAQGNGETQYF. The CDR3 DNA reads TGCAGTGCTAGAGCCTACGCACAGGGGAATGGAGAGACCCAGTACTTC.

This chain joins TRBV4-1 and TRBJ1-1; D is unclear. Trimming cost V 3 bases and J 6 bases, with 17 bases left between them. Germline CDR1 and CDR2: MGHRA and YSYEKL. CDR3 size: 15 residues. The chain's CDR3 is CASSQVSSLRAEAFF. Here the CDR3 DNA reads TGCGCCAGCAGCCAGGTCTCCTCTCTTAGGGCTGAAGCTTTCTTT.

This clonotype was seen a few times. This chain links TRBV20-1 with TRBJ1-5; 7 bases are shared with TRBD1. Germline trimming cut 6 bases from V and 3 bases from J; bases unmatched to any gene: 5. CDR3 size: 13 residues. CDR1 and CDR2 (germline): DFQATT, SNEGSKA (reference sequence). The DNA of the CDR3 is TGCAGTGCGCCCACAGGGGACAATCAGCCCCAGCATTTT. Its translation is CSAPTGDNQPQHF.